The TCR beta chain described here comes from a study of blood T cell repertoires in COVID-19. Looking at the study overall: Both acute and convalescent COVID-19 samples were obtained from the United States, Italy and Spain. The analysed material was cDNA or gDNA that came from T cells, B-cell-depleted T cells, or PBMCs.

Original processing methods: How many nucleated cells were present was estimated from reference gene primer amplification. Assay: immunoSEQ multiplex PCR; the TCRdb copy retains only in-frame clones and omits some. The D gene and trimming were derived from the DNA, and the V and J assignments and clone size from that table. The sample includes approximately 230,000 clones, around 88% of them seen just once. Germline CDR1 is SGHNT and CDR2 is YENEEA. Between the trimmed V and J ends, which lost 5 bases and 4 bases, there was a span of 17 bases. The CDR3 has 15 residues. The chain couples TRBV11-3 to TRBJ1-2; D unresolved. This TCR derives from a woman in her twenties or thirties with COVID-19, enrolled during active disease. The sample consisted of peripheral blood. The CDR3 DNA reads as TGTGCCAGCAGCCCCCGACCGGAGTTAAGCTATGGCTACACCTTC. Translated: CASSPRPELSYGYTF.